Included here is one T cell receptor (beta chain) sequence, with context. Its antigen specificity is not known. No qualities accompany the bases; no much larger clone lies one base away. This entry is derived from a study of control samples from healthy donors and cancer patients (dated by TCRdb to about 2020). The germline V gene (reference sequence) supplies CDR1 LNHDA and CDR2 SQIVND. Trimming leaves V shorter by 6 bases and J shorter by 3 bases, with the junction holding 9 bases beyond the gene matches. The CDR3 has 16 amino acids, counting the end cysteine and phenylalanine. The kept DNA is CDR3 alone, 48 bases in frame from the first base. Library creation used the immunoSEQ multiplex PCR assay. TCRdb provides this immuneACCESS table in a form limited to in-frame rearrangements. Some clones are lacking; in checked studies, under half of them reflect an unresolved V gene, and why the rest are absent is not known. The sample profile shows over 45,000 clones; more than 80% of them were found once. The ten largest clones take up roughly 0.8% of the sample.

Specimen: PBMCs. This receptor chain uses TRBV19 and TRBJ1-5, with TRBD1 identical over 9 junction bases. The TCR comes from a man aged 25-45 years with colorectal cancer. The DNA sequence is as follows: TGTGCCAGTAGCCCCCCGGACAGGGGTAACAATCAGCCCCAGCATTTT. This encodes CASSPPDRGNNQPQHF.